This T cell receptor beta chain was sequenced during a study of T cells in Graves' hyperthyroidism and ophthalmopathy (dated by TCRdb to the late 2010s). Some background on the complete study: Peripheral blood was collected at initial diagnosis, before any treatment. A discovery cohort of about 100 patients, 43 with Graves' ophthalmopathy and roughly 59 with stable Graves' hyperthyroidism, was used to find distinguishing TCR V-J signatures. Whether ophthalmopathy could be predicted prospectively was tested in an independent validation cohort made up of about 18 hyperthyroidism patients plus 17 patients who later progressed to ophthalmopathy. For training and testing, the roughly 97 patients in the discovery cohort were randomly divided in a 7:3 ratio. In addition, the study compared T-cell repertoires in thyroid tissue and in blood from about 6 Graves' hyperthyroidism patients. After sampling, hyperthyroidism patients received methimazole starting at 30 mg daily, and ophthalmopathy patients received high-dose intravenous methylprednisolone. The paper reports TCR Vbeta CDR3 sequencing of roughly 140 peripheral blood samples: approximately 43 ophthalmopathy, under 85 hyperthyroidism and around 17 progressor patients.

Stable Graves' hyperthyroidism was defined as the absence of progression to ophthalmopathy over 18 months of follow-up. Hyperthyroidism patients were newly diagnosed, with disease duration under 2 months, and aged 18 to 65 years. Exclusion was applied to patients with uncontrolled infections, other autoimmune diseases, pregnancy or lactation. Diagnoses were established on the basis of clinical symptoms, serum thyroxine and TRAb, thyroid ultrasound, and orbital computed tomography. PBMCs were isolated from 7.5 to 10 ml of fresh peripheral blood by Ficoll-Paque density gradient centrifugation. Total RNA was extracted using Trizol reagent, and RNA quality was assessed on an Agilent 2100 Bioanalyzer. General conclusions and limits of the study: Sample size was not statistically predetermined, and blinding of investigators to group allocation was not performed. During validation, the model predicted progression to ophthalmopathy a median of approximately 7 months ahead of onset, with approximately 71% sensitivity and almost 75% specificity. A model built on a 13 V-J signature distinguished ophthalmopathy from stable hyperthyroidism, reaching 87.88% sensitivity and 81.08% specificity in cross-validation and 80%/75% in testing. Blood samples also contained most of the expanded thyroid clonotypes (frequency above 0.001), which suggests that blood repertoires may reflect thyroid immune responses.

Including the terminal cysteine and phenylalanine, the CDR3 comprises 23 residues. Kept here is only the CDR3 DNA, which spans 69 bases and is read in frame from base 1. V and J are trimmed by 3 bases and 0 bases, and the gene matches miss 26 bases of the junction. Amplification of TCR beta CDR3 regions was carried out from RNA transcripts. The first round of RT-PCR for the TCR CDR3 was performed with the HTBI primer set and the Qiagen OneStep RT-PCR kit. Libraries were constructed in a second round of multiplex PCR, after which size selection and purification were carried out. The libraries were sequenced on an Illumina HiSeq2000 using paired-end 100 bp reads. The paper's processing steps were these. SOAPnuke was used to process the raw data, throwing out any read that contained adapters or uncalled bases, had a mean Phred below 15, or lacked an exact constant-primer or identifier match. High-quality paired reads were merged using COPE v1.2.5, and each unique nucleotide sequence was defined as a clonotype. Clonotypes were aligned to IMGT TRBV, TRBD and TRBJ reference segments using MiTCR v1.1. Analysis was restricted to V-J combinations with a frequency above 0.0001, which covered about 99% of repertoires. A TCS score was defined as the ratio of F50 (clonal expansion) to E x V (chaos), with BLOSUM62-based TCRdist applied between CDR3 peptides within each V-J. Welch's t-statistics and random forest reduced around 510 V-J features to under 15, which were used in a naive Bayes classifier (R e1071). TCRdb applied fastp at Q25 and MiXCR to the public reads, then kept only in-frame beta chains. Each record represents a unique CDR3 protein, reported with the most common genes and DNA among its rows. These V and J calls derive from TCRdb rather than the authors' analysis. Across this sample there are about 420,000 distinct CDR3 sequences, with approximately 14% seen only once. The ten largest clonotypes hold roughly 15% of the sample.

This clonotype has at least ten counts. Which antigen it targets is not known. Base qualities are not provided; no much larger clone lies one nucleotide away. The rearranged segments are TRBV12-3 or TRBV12-4 and TRBJ2-5, and 9 junctional nucleotides match TRBD2. The TCR was taken from a woman between 18 and 30 years old with Graves' hyperthyroidism. Sequencing used blood. The DNA reads TGTGCCAGCAGTTTGTCCCCGCGGATCGGGCTAGCGGGGAATATCTGGTACCAAGAGACCCAGTACTTC. The encoded protein is CASSLSPRIGLAGNIWYQETQYF.